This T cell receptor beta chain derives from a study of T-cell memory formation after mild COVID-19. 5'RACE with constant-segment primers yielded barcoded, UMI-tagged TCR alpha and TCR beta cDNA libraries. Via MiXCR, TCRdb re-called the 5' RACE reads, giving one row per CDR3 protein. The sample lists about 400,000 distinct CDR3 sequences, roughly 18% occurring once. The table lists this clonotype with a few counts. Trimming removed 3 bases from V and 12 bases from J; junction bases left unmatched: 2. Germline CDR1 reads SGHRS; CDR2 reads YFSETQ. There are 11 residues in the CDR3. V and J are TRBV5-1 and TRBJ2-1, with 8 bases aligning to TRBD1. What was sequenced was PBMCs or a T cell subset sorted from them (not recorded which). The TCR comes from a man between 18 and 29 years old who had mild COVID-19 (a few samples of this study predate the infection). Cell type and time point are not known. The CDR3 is CASSSDRGQFF. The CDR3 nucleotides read TGCGCCAGCAGCTCAGACAGGGGGCAGTTCTTC.